The T cell receptor (beta chain) described here comes from a study of blood T cells in healthy people across ages. Sample-barcoded 5' priming and a J-beta primer mix drove a second PCR of about 7 to 11 cycles. MiXCR, applied by TCRdb to the 5' RACE reads, yields one record per CDR3 protein. Of roughly 730,000 distinct CDR3 sequences in the sample, around three fifths are singletons; the top ten hold 25% to 30%. General study results and limits: Higher diversity, along with more naive CD4+ cells, distinguished long-lived donors from aged donors.

This clonotype was seen just once. Its cognate antigen is unknown. Trimming left V 6 bases short and J 4 bases short, with 7 bases between. The CDR3 covers 12 residues. Germline loops: CDR1 LGHDT, CDR2 YNNKEL (reference sequence). This TCR derives from a man in his forties or fifties in good health. The sequencing sample was made of blood. The V gene is TRBV3-1, the J gene TRBJ1-3; D call uncertain. The CDR3 coding sequence is TGTGCCAGCAGACGCGAAGGAAACACCATATATTTT. Protein: CASRREGNTIYF.